The present T cell receptor (beta chain) was sequenced within a study of OX40 agonist ivuxolimab in advanced cancers. For the wider study: Ivuxolimab was a fully human IgG2 agonistic monoclonal antibody targeting the costimulatory receptor OX40 (CD134). Intravenous ivuxolimab was administered to patients every 2 weeks at six dose levels: 0.01, 0.1, 0.3, 1.5, 3 and 10 mg/kg. Among the 52 dose-escalation patients, around 19 had hepatocellular carcinoma, around 15 melanoma, 9 renal cell carcinoma and 9 head and neck cancer. In the dose-escalation cohort, more than 75% of patients were male, and the mean age was approximately 55 years, with a range of about 20 to 79. Prior anti-PD-1, anti-PD-L1 or anti-CTLA-4 therapy was permitted, and checkpoint inhibitors had been received by more than 35% of dose-escalation patients. Partial responses occurred in three dose-escalation patients, of whom one had hepatocellular carcinoma and two had cutaneous melanoma. Peripheral TCRbeta sequencing aimed to test whether ivuxolimab altered TCR sequence diversity and caused clonal T-cell expansion. The monotherapy dose-escalation portion (N of about 50 patients) of the phase I ivuxolimab trial is reported in the paper.

Genomic DNA was extracted from sorted cells for sequencing of the TCRbeta CDR3 region. TCRbeta CDR3 regions were sequenced using the immunoSEQ Assay. TCRdb stores this immuneACCESS table with in-frame sequences only. Part of the clones is absent; in the studies checked, under half of the shortfall reflects unresolved V genes, and no reason is known for the rest. The sample records around 61,000 clones, about four fifths of which are singletons. 5% of the sample lies in the top ten. Patients with a history of autoimmune disease or receiving systemic immunosuppression were excluded from the trial. In every dose cohort, peripheral blood was drawn for TCR sequencing at baseline, cycle 4 day 1, and cycle 7 day 1. Samples came from an open-label, multicenter, first-in-human phase I dose-escalation trial of ivuxolimab. Adults with locally advanced or metastatic melanoma, renal cell, hepatocellular, or head and neck squamous cell carcinoma were enrolled in the trial. Before TCR sequencing, CD4+ T cells and CD8+ T cells were sorted from peripheral blood as separate populations.

What the authors observed across the whole study: At doses of 0.1 to 3.0 mg/kg, clonal expansion of both CD4+ and CD8+ blood T cells was observed from baseline to week 6. Low levels of normalized T-cell clonal expansion were also seen in some patients who did not respond. The antigen specificity of the peripheral T cells that underwent clonal expansion was not determined. On average, CD8+ T cells showed more expanded clones than CD4+ T cells after ivuxolimab. Partial responders in the 0.1-3.0 mg/kg groups had among the lowest normalized peripheral clonal expansion, especially among CD8+ T cells.

Regarding this clone: Its antigen is unknown. Within one base of it there is no much larger clone, and no base qualities were kept.

The sequenced sample was CD4+ or CD8+ T cells sorted from blood, obtained in a trial of the OX40 agonist ivuxolimab. The origin of this receptor is an adult with an advanced solid tumor such as melanoma, head and neck, liver or kidney cancer.

This receptor has the CDR3 CASSSPGTVNEQFF. The DNA sequence follows: TGTGCCAGCAGTTCTCCCGGGACAGTCAATGAGCAGTTCTTC. The sequence joins TRBV5-5 to TRBJ2-1, with 7 bases matching TRBD1. V is trimmed back by 5 bases and J by 6 bases, and the junction contains 8 bases that no gene match accounts for. According to the germline V gene (reference sequence), CDR1 reads SGHKS and CDR2 reads YYEKEE. The CDR3 measures 14 amino acids from cysteine to phenylalanine. Just the 42-base CDR3 DNA is kept, in frame starting at base 1.